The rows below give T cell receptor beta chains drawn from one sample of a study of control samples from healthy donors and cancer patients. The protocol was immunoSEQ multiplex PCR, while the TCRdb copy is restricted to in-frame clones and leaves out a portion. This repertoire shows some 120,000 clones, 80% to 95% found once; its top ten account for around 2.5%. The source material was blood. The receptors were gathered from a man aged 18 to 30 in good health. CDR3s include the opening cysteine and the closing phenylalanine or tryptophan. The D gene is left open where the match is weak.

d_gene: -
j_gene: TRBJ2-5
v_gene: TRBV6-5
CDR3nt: TGTGCCAGCAGTTACGATCTCGCTGGAGAGACCCAGTACTTC
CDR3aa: CASSYDLAGETQYF

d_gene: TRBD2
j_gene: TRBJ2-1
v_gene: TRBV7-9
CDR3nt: TGTGCCAGCAGCCCCGATGGCGGGAGAGATTACAATGAGCAGTTCTTC
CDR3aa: CASSPDGGRDYNEQFF

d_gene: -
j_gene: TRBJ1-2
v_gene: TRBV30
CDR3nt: TGTGCCTGGAGTGAGGCAGTAGGGACTTGGCATGGCTACACCTTC
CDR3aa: CAWSEAVGTWHGYTF

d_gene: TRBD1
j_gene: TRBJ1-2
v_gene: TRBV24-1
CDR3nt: TGTGCCACCAGTGAGACAGGGGTTAATTATGGCTACACCTTC
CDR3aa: CATSETGVNYGYTF

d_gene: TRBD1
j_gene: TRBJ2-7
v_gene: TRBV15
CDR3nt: TGTGCCACCAGCAGAGATCGTGGGACAGGGGCCCACGAGCAGTACTTC
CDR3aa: CATSRDRGTGAHEQYF

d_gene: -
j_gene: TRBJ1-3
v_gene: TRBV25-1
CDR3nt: TGTGCCAGCAGTGAAAGGGTGGGCTCTGGAAACACCATATATTTT
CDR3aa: CASSERVGSGNTIYF

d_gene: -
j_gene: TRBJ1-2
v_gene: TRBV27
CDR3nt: TGTGCCAGCAGTTTATCGAATTGGGGAGGGTACGGCTACACCTTC
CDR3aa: CASSLSNWGGYGYTF

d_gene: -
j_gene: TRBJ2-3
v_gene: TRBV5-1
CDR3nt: TGCGCCAGCAGCTTGGAATGGGGCACAGATACGCAGTATTTT
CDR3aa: CASSLEWGTDTQYF

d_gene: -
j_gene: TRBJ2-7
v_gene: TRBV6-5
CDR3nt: TGTGCCAGCAGTTACGGGGCAGGGGATGAAAACGAGCAGTACTTC
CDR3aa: CASSYGAGDENEQYF

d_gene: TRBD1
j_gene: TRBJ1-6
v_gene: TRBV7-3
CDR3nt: TGTGCCAGCAGCCCCCAGGGCAGGGGGGGAAATTCACCCCTCCACTTT
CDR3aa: CASSPQGRGGNSPLHF

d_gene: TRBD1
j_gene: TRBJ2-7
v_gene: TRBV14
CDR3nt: TGTGCCAGCAGCCAAGCCGGGTTCCGGGACAGGGCCTACGAGCAGTACTTC
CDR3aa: CASSQAGFRDRAYEQYF

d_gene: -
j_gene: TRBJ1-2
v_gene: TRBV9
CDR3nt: TGTGCCAGCACCGACCGGAATAACTATGGCTACACCTTC
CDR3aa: CASTDRNNYGYTF

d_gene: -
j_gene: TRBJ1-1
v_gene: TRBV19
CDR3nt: TGTGCCAGTAGTATAGATCTTCCACCCCGGGGGACTGAAGCTTTCTTT
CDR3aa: CASSIDLPPRGTEAFF

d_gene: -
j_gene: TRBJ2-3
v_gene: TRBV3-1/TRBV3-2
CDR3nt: TGTGCCAGCAGGAGGGGGTTTACAGATACGCAGTATTTT
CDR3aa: CASRRGFTDTQYF

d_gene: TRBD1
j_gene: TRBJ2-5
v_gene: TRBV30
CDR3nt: TGTGCCTGGAGTGTACTAGGACAGGGGGGAGAGACCCAGTACTTC
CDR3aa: CAWSVLGQGGETQYF

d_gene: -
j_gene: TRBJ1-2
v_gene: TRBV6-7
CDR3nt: TGTGCCAGCAGTTATGGCGAGAGATATAATCGTGGCTACACCTTC
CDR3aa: CASSYGERYNRGYTF

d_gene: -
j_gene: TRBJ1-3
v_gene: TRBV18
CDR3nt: TGTGCCAGCTCACCGGTTACGGGGGGCGGAAACACCATATATTTT
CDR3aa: CASSPVTGGGNTIYF

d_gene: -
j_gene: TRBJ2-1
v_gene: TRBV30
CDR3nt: TGTGCCTGGGCGACGGGGAGCTCCTACAATGAGCAGTTCTTC
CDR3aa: CAWATGSSYNEQFF

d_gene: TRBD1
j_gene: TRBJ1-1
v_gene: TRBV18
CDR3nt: TGTGCCAGCTCCCGCGGACAGGGGGAGGGGAACACTGAAGCTTTCTTT
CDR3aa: CASSRGQGEGNTEAFF